This T cell receptor beta chain was recovered during a study of shared clonotypes between healthy human individuals. There are 15 residues in the CDR3. Germline lookup yields CDR1 SGHTA and CDR2 FQGNSA. The trim removed 5 bases at V and 2 bases at J, leaving 6 bases unmatched. TCRdb's copy holds only in-frame clones and misses some; the assay was immunoSEQ multiplex PCR. The profile shows millions of clones, approximately 94% of them singletons. The rearrangement joins TRBV7-2 to TRBJ2-3, with 8 bases lining up with TRBD2. The sample consisted of naive CD4+ T cells sorted from blood. The sample's subset: CD45RA+ positively selected. This receptor was taken from a man between 18 and 35 years old in good health. Here the CDR3 reads CASSNLAGLTDTQYF. The DNA for the CDR3 is TGTGCCAGCAGCAACCTAGCGGGCCTCACAGATACGCAGTATTTT.